One and the same sample provided the 8 T cell receptor beta chains below, sequenced in a study of T cell changes during pregnancy in multiple sclerosis. Generated by immunoSEQ multiplex PCR, the TCRdb table keeps only in-frame clones and is missing some. The sample holds 55,000 or so clones, 80% to 90% seen once. Sequencing was performed on CD4+ T cells from peripheral blood mononuclear cells, taken in the first trimester of pregnancy. All receptors derive from a female donor with multiple sclerosis, enrolled in a pregnancy study.

This sequence joins TRBV4-2 and TRBJ2-5; D might be TRBD2 (6 bases). V lost 4 bases, J lost 2 bases, and 14 bases lay in between. The CDR3 contains 15 residues. Germline V gene sequence: CDR1 LGHNA, CDR2 YNFKEQ. The chain's CDR3 is CASSPHPGLQETQYF. The CDR3, as DNA: TGTGCCAGCAGCCCACATCCGGGACTTCAAGAGACCCAGTACTTC.

This chain links TRBV4-1 with TRBJ1-2, with D unclear. The CDR3 loop spans 15 amino acids. Germline CDR1 MGHRA, CDR2 YSYEKL. Trimming stripped 0 bases from V and 0 bases from J, with 8 bases between. This chain's CDR3 is CASSQEIGTNYGYTF. CDR3 DNA sequence: TGCGCCAGCAGCCAAGAAATCGGTACTAACTATGGCTACACCTTC.

The rearrangement joins TRBV7-8 to TRBJ2-1; D ambiguous. Trimming stripped 1 base from V and 8 bases from J, with 9 bases between. CDR1 SGHVS and CDR2 FQNEAQ come from the germline V gene. This CDR3 is built from 13 residues. Here the CDR3 reads CASSLELGYEQFF. In DNA form, the CDR3 reads TGTGCCAGCAGCTTAGAGCTAGGCTATGAGCAGTTCTTC.

The J gene is TRBJ2-5, the V gene TRBV7-2; a weak D match, TRBD2 (5 bases). Trimming left V 5 bases short and J 5 bases short, with 15 bases between. Germline V gene sequence: CDR1 SGHTA, CDR2 FQGNSA. The CDR3 is 14 amino acids. CDR3 residues: CASSARMRVETQYF. In DNA form, the CDR3 reads TGTGCCAGCAGCGCTAGAATGAGGGTGGAGACCCAGTACTTC.

The V gene is TRBV2, the J gene TRBJ1-1; 7 bases align to TRBD1. Germline trimming cut 7 bases from V and 6 bases from J; bases unmatched to any gene: 11. Germline CDR1 and CDR2: SNHLY and FYNNEI. This CDR3 region has 14 residues. CDR3 coding DNA: TGTGCCAGCAAGAATGGACAGGCGGTCCCTGAAGCTTTCTTT. It specifies CASKNGQAVPEAFF. Together with reference TRBV2 and TRBJ1-1, the CDR3 gives the full variable domain: EPEVTQTPSHQVTQMGQEVILRCVPISNHLYFYWYRQILGQKVEFLVSFYNNEISEKSEIFDDQFSVERPDGSNFTLKIRSTKLEDSAMYFCASKNGQAVPEAFFGQGTRLTVV.

The chain recombines TRBV28 with TRBJ2-7; 7 nucleotides match TRBD1. The ends lost 2 bases at V and 0 bases at J; junction bases unmatched: 7. The CDR3 consists of 16 residues. Germline V gene lookup returns CDR1 MDHEN and CDR2 SYDVKM. The CDR3 spells CASSLPTGASSYEQYF. In DNA form, the CDR3 reads TGTGCCAGCAGTTTACCCACAGGGGCCTCCTCCTACGAGCAGTACTTC.

V and J are TRBV27 and TRBJ2-7, with D possibly being TRBD2 (6 bases). This CDR3 region has 13 residues. Trimming pared 3 bases from V and 12 bases from J, leaving 18 bases between. CDR1 is MNHEY and CDR2 is SMNVEV in the germline V gene (reference sequence). The CDR3 loop is CASSFREVGSRYF. In DNA, the CDR3 is TGTGCCAGCAGTTTCAGGGAGGTGGGGAGTCGGTACTTC.

This chain links TRBV30 with TRBJ2-3, with TRBD1 identical over 11 bases. Trimming cost V 1 base and J 5 bases; bases outside gene matches: 2. Germline V gene data show CDR1 as GTSNPN and CDR2 as SVGIG (reference sequence). The CDR3 runs to 14 residues. The DNA for the CDR3 is TGTGCCTGGAGTGAGGACAGGGGGCGAGATACGCAGTATTTT. This sequence encodes CAWSEDRGRDTQYF.